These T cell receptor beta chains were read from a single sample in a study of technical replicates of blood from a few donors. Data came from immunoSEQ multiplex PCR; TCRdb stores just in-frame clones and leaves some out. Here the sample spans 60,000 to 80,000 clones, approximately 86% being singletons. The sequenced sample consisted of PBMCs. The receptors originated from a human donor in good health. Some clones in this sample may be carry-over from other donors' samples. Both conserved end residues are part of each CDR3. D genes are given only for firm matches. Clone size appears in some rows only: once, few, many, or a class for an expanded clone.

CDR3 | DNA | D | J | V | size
CASSLTGGDEKLFF | TGTGCCAGCAGCCTGACGGGGGGGGATGAAAAACTGTTTTTT | - | TRBJ1-4 | TRBV5-5 | -
CASSFRRGLIGTQYF | TGTGCCAGCAGCTTTCGGCGGGGACTAATCGGGACCCAGTACTTC | TRBD2 | TRBJ2-5 | TRBV7-2 | -
CASSLAQQGAGYGYTF | TGCGCCAGCAGCCTGGCCCAACAGGGGGCCGGGTATGGCTACACCTTC | TRBD1 | TRBJ1-2 | TRBV5-1 | -
CASSPSGVQPQHF | TGTGCCAGCAGTCCTTCAGGGGTTCAGCCCCAGCATTTT | - | TRBJ1-5 | TRBV27 | -
CAWSRALPYGYTF | TGTGCCTGGAGCAGGGCCCTACCCTATGGCTACACCTTC | - | TRBJ1-2 | TRBV30 | -
CASSLSRGYTQYF | TGTGCCAGCAGTTTATCCCGGGGTTATACGCAGTATTTT | - | TRBJ2-3 | TRBV27 | -
CAWSPDRPVTQYF | TGTGCCTGGTCCCCCGACAGGCCAGTTACGCAGTATTTT | - | TRBJ2-3 | TRBV30 | -
CASSLRLAKYNEQFF | TGTGCCAGCAGCTTACGGCTAGCGAAGTACAATGAGCAGTTCTTC | - | TRBJ2-1 | TRBV7-9 | -
CAISASGGRAEAFF | TGTGCCATCAGCGCCTCAGGGGGTAGGGCTGAAGCTTTCTTT | TRBD1 | TRBJ1-1 | TRBV10-3 | -
CASSQDGLAKNIQYF | TGTGCCAGCAGCCAAGATGGGCTAGCCAAAAACATTCAGTACTTC | - | TRBJ2-4 | TRBV4-2 | -
CASSYQGISTEQYF | TGTGCCAGCAGTTATCAGGGTATTAGCACTGAGCAGTACTTC | - | TRBJ2-7 | TRBV7-2 | -
CASSDRTSYEQYF | TGTGCCAGTAGTGACAGGACCTCCTACGAGCAGTACTTC | - | TRBJ2-7 | TRBV19 | few
CAWAGASPSSYNEQFF | TGTGCCTGGGCGGGGGCTAGCCCGAGCTCCTACAATGAGCAGTTCTTC | - | TRBJ2-1 | TRBV30 | -
CSVGRSEKLFF | TGCAGTGTAGGCAGGTCTGAAAAACTGTTTTTT | - | TRBJ1-4 | TRBV20-1 | -
CASSADRNYGYTF | TGTGCCAGCAGCGCAGACAGGAACTATGGCTACACCTTC | - | TRBJ1-2 | TRBV13 | -
CASSSSGQGNYGYTF | TGTGCCAGTAGTAGTTCGGGACAGGGAAACTATGGCTACACCTTC | TRBD1 | TRBJ1-2 | TRBV19 | -
CAIRLTGGNEQYF | TGTGCCATCAGATTGACAGGGGGGAACGAGCAGTACTTC | TRBD1 | TRBJ2-7 | TRBV10-3 | -
CASSQETGGYNEQFF | TGCGCCAGCAGCCAAGAGACAGGGGGGTACAATGAGCAGTTCTTC | TRBD1 | TRBJ2-1 | TRBV4-3 | -
CASSQVRRGVSYEQYF | TGCGCCAGCAGCCAAGTAAGGCGGGGGGTCTCCTACGAGCAGTACTTC | TRBD2 | TRBJ2-7 | TRBV4-3 | once
CASSIGRRGYGNQPQHF | TGTGCCAGTAGTATTGGTCGGAGGGGATATGGCAATCAGCCCCAGCATTTT | - | TRBJ1-5 | TRBV19 | -
CASSLAAVNTEAFF | TGTGCCAGCAGCTTAGCTGCAGTGAACACTGAAGCTTTCTTT | - | TRBJ1-1 | TRBV11-2 | -
CASSFARDQETQYF | TGTGCCAGCAGCTTTGCCAGGGACCAAGAGACCCAGTACTTC | - | TRBJ2-5 | TRBV7-9 | -
CASSLAAGGSYEQYF | TGTGCCAGCAGCTTAGCAGCAGGGGGCTCCTACGAGCAGTACTTC | TRBD1 | TRBJ2-7 | TRBV7-9 | -
CASSFIEDTQYF | TGTGCCAGCAGCTTCATCGAGGATACGCAGTATTTT | - | TRBJ2-3 | TRBV7-9 | -
CASSLEGLAGRGTQYF | TGTGCCAGCAGCTTAGAGGGACTAGCGGGTCGGGGTACGCAGTATTTT | TRBD2 | TRBJ2-3 | TRBV7-8 | -
CAWEGFGNSPLHF | TGTGCCTGGGAGGGATTTGGGAATTCACCCCTCCACTTT | - | TRBJ1-6 | TRBV30 | -
CAWSPLGPGEQYF | TGTGCCTGGAGCCCCCTTGGGCCGGGGGAGCAGTACTTC | - | TRBJ2-7 | TRBV30 | -
CASSQAVYSYEQYF | TGTGCCAGCAGCCAGGCGGTGTACTCCTACGAGCAGTACTTC | - | TRBJ2-7 | TRBV4-2 | -
CASSIGGQGAGQPQHF | TGTGCCAGTAGTATAGGGGGACAGGGGGCAGGGCAGCCCCAGCATTTT | TRBD1 | TRBJ1-5 | TRBV19 | -
CASSSDRPNEKLFF | TGCGCCAGCAGCTCGGACAGACCCAATGAAAAACTGTTTTTT | - | TRBJ1-4 | TRBV5-1 | -
CASTQAGGPYEQYF | TGTGCCAGCACCCAAGCGGGAGGACCCTACGAGCAGTACTTC | TRBD2 | TRBJ2-7 | TRBV6-5 | -
CASSQQQGIDEQFF | TGTGCCAGCAGCCAACAACAGGGGATCGATGAGCAGTTCTTC | TRBD1 | TRBJ2-1 | TRBV7-6 | -
CASSPGRGSAKNIQYF | TGTGCCAGCTCCCCGGGGAGGGGTTCGGCCAAAAACATTCAGTACTTC | TRBD2 | TRBJ2-4 | TRBV7-8 | -
CASSGDRGPYSNQPQHF | TGTGCCAGCAGTGGGGACAGGGGGCCCTATAGCAATCAGCCCCAGCATTTT | TRBD1 | TRBJ1-5 | TRBV6-1 | -
CASSHLSGNEETQYF | TGTGCCAGCAGCCATCTTAGCGGGAACGAAGAGACCCAGTACTTC | TRBD2 | TRBJ2-5 | TRBV4-2 | -
CASMGQGYTTNEKLFF | TGTGCCAGTATGGGGCAGGGGTATACAACTAATGAAAAACTGTTTTTT | - | TRBJ1-4 | TRBV19 | once
CASSQEGPDRRTEAFF | TGTGCCAGCAGCCAAGAAGGGCCGGACAGGAGGACTGAAGCTTTCTTT | TRBD1 | TRBJ1-1 | TRBV14 | -
CASSTDSGYGYTF | TGTGCCAGCAGCACGGACAGTGGCTATGGCTACACCTTC | - | TRBJ1-2 | TRBV7-8 | -
CASSGQGLLGRYTF | TGTGCCAGCAGCGGACAGGGTCTGCTCGGTCGGTACACCTTC | TRBD1 | TRBJ1-2 | TRBV27 | -
CASTRGLAVRENEQFF | TGTGCCAGCACCCGTGGGCTAGCGGTGAGGGAGAATGAGCAGTTCTTC | TRBD2 | TRBJ2-1 | TRBV5-4 | -
CASSLDPSGVYNEQFF | TGCGCCAGCAGCCTCGACCCTAGCGGGGTCTACAATGAGCAGTTCTTC | TRBD2 | TRBJ2-1 | TRBV5-1 | -
CSVEGETGANVLTF | TGCAGCGTTGAAGGAGAAACTGGGGCCAACGTCCTGACTTTC | - | TRBJ2-6 | TRBV29-1 | -
CASSRTSGSLDEQFF | TGCGCCAGCAGCAGAACTAGCGGGAGTCTAGATGAGCAGTTCTTC | TRBD2 | TRBJ2-1 | TRBV5-1 | -
CASSDSPGYNSPLHF | TGTGCCAGCAGTGACTCTCCAGGATATAATTCACCCCTCCACTTT | - | TRBJ1-6 | TRBV6-4 | -
CSVEARDSANEQFF | TGCAGCGTTGAAGCCAGGGACTCAGCCAATGAGCAGTTCTTC | - | TRBJ2-1 | TRBV29-1 | -
CASSPAGGNTEAFF | TGTGCCAGCTCACCAGCAGGGGGGAACACTGAAGCTTTCTTT | TRBD1 | TRBJ1-1 | TRBV18 | -
CASRPGTGDTGELFF | TGCGCCAGCAGACCCGGGACAGGGGACACCGGGGAGCTGTTTTTT | TRBD1 | TRBJ2-2 | TRBV10-1 | once
CASSPGLDMGTDTQYF | TGTGCCAGCAGCCCAGGACTAGACATGGGCACAGATACGCAGTATTTT | TRBD2 | TRBJ2-3 | TRBV5-4 | -
CASSPFTGLTYEQYF | TGTGCCAGCAGCCCCTTTACAGGGCTCACCTACGAGCAGTACTTC | - | TRBJ2-7 | TRBV6-5 | -
CASSMGTAKVETQYF | TGTGCCAGCAGTATGGGGACAGCGAAGGTGGAGACCCAGTACTTC | TRBD1 | TRBJ2-5 | TRBV27 | -
CASSEMTGGFQPQHF | TGTGCCAGCAGTGAAATGACAGGGGGATTTCAGCCCCAGCATTTT | TRBD1 | TRBJ1-5 | TRBV2 | -
CASSQGQVHTF | TGTGCCAGCAGCCAGGGACAGGTACACACCTTC | TRBD1 | TRBJ1-2 | TRBV6-5 | once
CASSLEGLNTDTQYF | TGTGCCAGCAGCTTGGAAGGACTAAACACAGATACGCAGTATTTT | - | TRBJ2-3 | TRBV5-4 | once